A single sample is the source of the 10 T cell receptor beta chains below, sequenced in a study of T cells in Graves' hyperthyroidism and ophthalmopathy. Amplified regions were TCR beta CDR3 sequences from RNA transcripts. First-round RT-PCR targeting the TCR CDR3 was performed with the HTBI primer set. TCRdb processed the multiplex PCR reads anew with MiXCR; each CDR3 protein has one entry. The sample records some 560,000 distinct CDR3 sequences, 12% to 15% being singletons. The source material was blood. Every receptor here comes from a woman aged 40 to 49 with Graves' hyperthyroidism.

V usage is TRBV20-1 and J usage is TRBJ1-1; a weak D match, TRBD1 (5 bases). This CDR3 is 11 amino acids long. Germline assignment: CDR1 DFQATT and CDR2 SNEGSKA (reference sequence). As DNA, the CDR3 is TGCAGAGTACAGGTGAACACTGAAGCTTTCTTT. It codes for CRVQVNTEAFF.

Points on this clonotype: This may arise from a read error, as a much more abundant clone is one base away. The chain joins TRBV20-1 to TRBJ2-7; TRBD1 is a possible D gene (6 bases). The CDR3 has 14 amino acids. Germline lookup yields CDR1 DFQATT and CDR2 SNEGSKA (reference sequence). CDR3 DNA sequence: TGCAGTGCTAGAATTGGCAGGGGATTCTACGAGCAGTGCTTC. Translation gives CSARIGRGFYEQCF.

The table lists this clonotype with a few counts. This chain links TRBV6-1 with TRBJ1-2, with 8 nucleotides matching TRBD1. In germline, CDR1 is MNHNS, CDR2 SASEGT. This CDR3 spans 12 amino acids. Germline trimming cut 7 bases from V and 10 bases from J; bases unmatched to any gene: 8. The DNA of the CDR3 is TGTGCCAGCACCCAAGACAGGGGCCTCTACACCTTC. Translated, it gives CASTQDRGLYTF.

This clonotype was recorded at least ten times. The chain links TRBV28 to TRBJ1-5; tentative D call: TRBD1 (5 bases). In germline, CDR1 is MDHEN, CDR2 SYDVKM. V lost 6 bases, J lost 4 bases, and 13 bases lay in between. This CDR3 contains 14 residues. The CDR3, as DNA: TGTGCCAGCAGGCAGGGTTGGACAAATCAGCCCCAGCATTTT. Translating gives CASRQGWTNQPQHF.

In this sample, this clonotype turned up a few times. This sequence joins TRBV6-1 and TRBJ2-7; a weak D match, TRBD1 (6 bases). The germline V gene has CDR1 MNHNS and CDR2 SASEGT. The germline V and J ends were trimmed by 7 bases and 1 base, with 11 bases remaining between them. The CDR3 runs 13 residues. The CDR3, as DNA: TGTGCCAGCAACAGGGACGGATCCTACGAGCAGTACTTC. Its translation is CASNRDGSYEQYF.

This CDR3 reads CASSGYGLTGTTSNEQFF. Here the CDR3 DNA reads TGTGCCAGCAGCGGTTACGGACTAACCGGGACTACCTCCAATGAGCAGTTCTTC. The chain employs TRBV11-2 and TRBJ2-1; TRBD2 matches 7 bases. Germline CDR1 SGHAT, CDR2 FQNNGV. After removal of 5 bases from V and 6 bases from J, the junction contained 19 bases not matched to a gene. The CDR3 loop spans 18 amino acids. The full variable domain, in which reference TRBV11-2 and TRBJ2-1 provide the parts outside the CDR3, is EAGVAQSPRYKIIEKRQSVAFWCNPISGHATLYWYQQILGQGPKLLIQFQNNGVVDDSQLPKDRFSAERLKGVDSTLKIQPAKLEDSAVYLCASSGYGLTGTTSNEQFFGPGTRLTVL.

This clonotype was detected many times. V and J are TRBV3-1 and TRBJ2-2; a possible D gene is TRBD1 (5 bases). Trimming took off 5 bases at V and 0 bases at J, with 16 bases between the two ends. The germline CDR1 and CDR2 sequences are LGHDT and YNNKEL (reference sequence). CDR3 length equals 17 residues. The CDR3 DNA reads as TGTGCCAGCAGCTCCCGCTGGGGCAGGGCGAACACCGGGGAGCTGTTTTTT. Translating gives CASSSRWGRANTGELFF. Filled out from reference TRBV3-1 and TRBJ2-2, the complete variable domain reads DTAVSQTPKYLVTQMGNDKSIKCEQNLGHDTMYWYKQDSKKFLKIMFSYNNKELIINETVPNRFSPKSPDKAHLNLHINSLELGDSAVYFCASSSRWGRANTGELFFGEGSRLTVL.

This clonotype was detected ten times or more. The rearrangement uses TRBV6-1 and TRBJ1-6, with 7 bases matching TRBD1. The V gene's germline CDR1 is MNHNS and CDR2 SASEGT. The CDR3 runs 16 residues. Trimming at V came to 3 bases and at J to 7 bases, leaving 9 bases not matched to a gene. CDR3 sequence (DNA): TGTGCCAGCAGTGATTTAAACAGGGGAAACAATTCACCCCTCCACTTT. Amino acid sequence: CASSDLNRGNNSPLHF.

This clonotype was observed at least ten times. The rearrangement links TRBV7-8 to TRBJ2-3; 9 bases align to TRBD2. With V trimmed by 5 bases and J by 4 bases, 7 bases remained unmatched. The CDR3 totals 15 residues. Germline V gene sequence: CDR1 SGHVS, CDR2 FQNEAQ. CDR3: CASSDLAGVADTQYF. The CDR3 DNA sequence: TGTGCCAGCAGCGACTTAGCGGGAGTGGCAGATACGCAGTATTTT.

This clonotype was found many times. The chain recombines TRBV27 with TRBJ2-2; 7 positions match TRBD1. Trimming cost V 4 bases and J 3 bases; bases outside gene matches: 8. CDR1 MNHEY and CDR2 SMNVEV come from the germline V gene (reference sequence). This CDR3 spans 16 amino acids. The CDR3 spells CASSSLQTGDTGELFF. The CDR3 coding sequence is TGTGCCAGCAGTTCTCTACAAACAGGGGACACCGGGGAGCTGTTTTTT.